These 8 T cell receptor beta chains originate from one sample sequenced in a study of somatic mutations in T cells in chronic GVHD. Profiled with immunoSEQ multiplex PCR; TCRdb holds only in-frame clones, not every one. This table holds 13,000 or so clones, 78% found once. The material sequenced was Vbeta20-negative CD4+ T cells from blood. Source of these receptors: a male patient aged 45-60 years with chronic graft-versus-host disease. Some T cells may have originated in the graft donor.

The chain has TRBV27 and TRBJ2-3; 12 bases agree with TRBD2. The germline gives CDR1 MNHEY, CDR2 SMNVEV (reference sequence). V was clipped by 3 bases and J by 3 bases; unmatched bases: 1. This CDR3 is built from 15 residues. CDR3: CASSFGLAGTDTQYF. The DNA of the CDR3 is TGTGCCAGCAGTTTCGGACTAGCGGGGACAGATACGCAGTATTTT.

The table lists this clone with a few counts. This chain connects TRBV5-6 to TRBJ2-7, with D perhaps matching TRBD2 (5 bases). CDR1 is SGHDT and CDR2 is YYEEEE in the germline V gene. V was shortened by 4 bases and J by 0 bases, with 11 bases between the two germline ends. This CDR3 comprises 14 residues. In nucleotides, the CDR3 is TGTGCCAGCAGCCAGGACTTAAACTCCTACGAGCAGTACTTC. It codes for CASSQDLNSYEQYF.

The genes are TRBV5-5 and TRBJ2-3; 14 bases line up with TRBD2. Trimming removed 1 base from V and 4 bases from J; junction bases left unmatched: 5. CDR1 and CDR2 (germline): SGHKS, YYEKEE (reference sequence). The CDR3 totals 17 residues. CDR3 coding DNA: TGTGCCAGCAGCTTGCTGACTAGCGGGGGGGCCGCAGATACGCAGTATTTT. Translating gives CASSLLTSGGAADTQYF.

The chain links TRBV19 to TRBJ2-4; 11 positions agree with TRBD1. Germline CDR1 and CDR2: LNHDA and SQIVND (reference sequence). CDR3 length equals 18 residues. J lost 2 bases, V lost 5 bases, and 11 bases had no gene match. CDR3 protein: CASSPGQGALVPKNIQYF. Here the CDR3 DNA reads TGTGCCAGTAGTCCCGGACAGGGGGCGCTAGTCCCCAAAAACATTCAGTACTTC.

This clone showed up just a few times. The chain carries TRBV18 and TRBJ1-6, with unresolved D. This CDR3 spans 12 amino acids. The germline CDR1 and CDR2 sequences are KGHSH and LQKENI. V was shortened by 3 bases and J by 10 bases, with 7 bases between the two germline ends. Written as DNA, the CDR3 is TGTGCCAGCTCACCTGGAGAATCACCCCTCCACTTT. Its translation: CASSPGESPLHF.

The rearrangement uses TRBV11-2 and TRBJ2-7, with D possibly TRBD2 on 6 matching bases. Germline CDR1 and CDR2: SGHAT and FQNNGV. Trimming took off 5 bases at V and 3 bases at J, with 17 bases between the two ends. CDR3 length equals 15 residues. The CDR3, as DNA: TGTGCCAGCAGCCGATTAGGTGGGGGACTCTACGAGCAGTACTTC. This translates into CASSRLGGGLYEQYF. The full variable domain, rest sourced from reference TRBV11-2 and TRBJ2-7, is EAGVAQSPRYKIIEKRQSVAFWCNPISGHATLYWYQQILGQGPKLLIQFQNNGVVDDSQLPKDRFSAERLKGVDSTLKIQPAKLEDSAVYLCASSRLGGGLYEQYFGPGTRLTVT.

The gene calls are TRBV28 and TRBJ1-2; D not resolved. This CDR3 region has 14 residues. Germline V gene sequence: CDR1 MDHEN, CDR2 SYDVKM. V lost 6 bases, J lost 1 base, and 12 bases lay in between. CDR3 protein: CASRSGSRNYGYTF. For the CDR3, the DNA is TGTGCCAGCAGATCGGGATCCCGTAACTATGGCTACACCTTC.

The chain uses TRBV11-2 and TRBJ2-3, with 15 positions matching TRBD2. The CDR3 consists of 17 residues. Germline V CDR1 and CDR2: SGHAT, FQNNGV. V shed 6 bases, J shed 1 base, and the junction held 5 bases outside the gene matches. The CDR3 here is CASSSGTSGGRTDTQYF. Written as DNA, the CDR3 is TGTGCCAGCAGTTCCGGGACTAGCGGGGGGCGCACAGATACGCAGTATTTT.